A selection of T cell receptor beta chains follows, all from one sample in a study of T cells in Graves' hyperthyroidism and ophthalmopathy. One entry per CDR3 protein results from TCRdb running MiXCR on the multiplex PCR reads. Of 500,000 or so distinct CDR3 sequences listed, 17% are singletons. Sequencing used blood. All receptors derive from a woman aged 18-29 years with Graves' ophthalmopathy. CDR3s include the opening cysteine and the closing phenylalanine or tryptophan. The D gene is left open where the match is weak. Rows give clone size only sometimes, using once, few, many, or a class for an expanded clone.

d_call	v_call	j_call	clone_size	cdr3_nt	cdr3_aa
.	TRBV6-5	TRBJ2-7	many	TGTGCCAGCAGTTACTCGGGGGGACAGTCCTACGAGCAGTACTTC	CASSYSGGQSYEQYF
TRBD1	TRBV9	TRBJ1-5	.	TGTGCCAGCAGCGTTTCCGGGACAGGGGATCAGCCCCAGCATTTT	CASSVSGTGDQPQHF
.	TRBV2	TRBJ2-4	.	TGTGCCAGCAGGGAAAAGCCGGACGGAGCCAAAAACATTCAGTACTTC	CASREKPDGAKNIQYF
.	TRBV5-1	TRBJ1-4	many	TGCGCCAGCAGCTTGGAGACAGGCCAGGAAAAACTGTTTTTT	CASSLETGQEKLFF
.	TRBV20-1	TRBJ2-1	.	TGCAGTGCCCGGGGGACCAACCCGATCTACAATGAGCAGTTCTTC	CSARGTNPIYNEQFF
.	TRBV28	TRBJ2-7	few	TGTGCCAGCAGTTTTAGGCAGGGCAGGCTGTGGGCCTACGAGCAGTACTTC	CASSFRQGRLWAYEQYF
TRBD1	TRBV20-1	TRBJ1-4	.	TGCAGTGCTTCCACAGGGGGAAGTGGTGAAAAACTGTTTTTT	CSASTGGSGEKLFF
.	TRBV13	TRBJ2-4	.	TGTGCCAGCAGCTTAGGGTGGGAGGTCGTGGAAAACATTCAGTACTTC	CASSLGWEVVENIQYF
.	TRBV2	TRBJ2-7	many	TGTGCCAGCAGTGCTCTAGGGCACCTCTACGAGCAGTACTTC	CASSALGHLYEQYF
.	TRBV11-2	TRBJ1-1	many	TGTGCCAGCAGCTTACCCAGGGGAGATGAGAACACTGAAGCTTTCTTT	CASSLPRGDENTEAFF
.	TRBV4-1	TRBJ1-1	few	TGCGCCAGCAGCCAAGATCACTATAGGGGGGGCACTGAAGCTTTCTTT	CASSQDHYRGGTEAFF
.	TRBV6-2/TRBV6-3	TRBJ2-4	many	TGTGCCAGCAGTTACTCGAGGCGGGAAAAAAACATTCAGTACTTC	CASSYSRREKNIQYF
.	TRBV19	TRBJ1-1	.	TGTGCCAGTAGCTTTGGCCAGGGATTCGGCACTGAAGCTTTCTTT	CASSFGQGFGTEAFF